This T cell receptor beta chain appears in the sequencing data of a study of T cell responses to AZD1222 COVID-19 vaccine. Sequencing used immunoSEQ multiplex PCR; TCRdb keeps in-frame clones, though not all of them. Among 140,000 or so clones listed, about 86% were seen once. This clone was seen just once. The antigen remains undetermined. Whole-study results and caveats: At study baseline, merely five or six AZD1222 recipients were seropositive.

This CDR3 region has 16 residues. Germline CDR1 reads SGHNT; CDR2 reads YENEEA. V lost 1 base and J lost 5, with 15 bases in between. The origin of this receptor is an adult who received the AZD1222 COVID-19 vaccine. The chain is built from TRBV11-3 and TRBJ2-4; D is unclear. The input for sequencing was peripheral blood, taken 28 days after the second AZD1222 dose. CDR3 sequence: CASSLGRAGKQNIQYF. The CDR3 DNA reads as TGTGCCAGCAGCTTAGGACGGGCCGGCAAGCAAAACATTCAGTACTTC.